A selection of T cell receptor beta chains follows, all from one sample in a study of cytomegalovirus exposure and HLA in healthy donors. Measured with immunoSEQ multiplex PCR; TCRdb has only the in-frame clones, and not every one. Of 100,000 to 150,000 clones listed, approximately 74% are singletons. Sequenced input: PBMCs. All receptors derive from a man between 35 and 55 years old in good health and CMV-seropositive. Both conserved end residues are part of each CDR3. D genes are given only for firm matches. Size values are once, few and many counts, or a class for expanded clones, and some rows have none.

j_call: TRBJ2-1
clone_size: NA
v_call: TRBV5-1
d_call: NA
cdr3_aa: CASSRQGAFGGEQFF
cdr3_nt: TGCGCCAGCAGCCGGCAAGGGGCATTCGGCGGTGAGCAGTTCTTC

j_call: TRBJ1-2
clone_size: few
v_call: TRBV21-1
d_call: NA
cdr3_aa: CASSKDEVRINYGYTF
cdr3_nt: TGTGCCAGCAGCAAAGATGAGGTCAGAATTAACTATGGCTACACCTTC

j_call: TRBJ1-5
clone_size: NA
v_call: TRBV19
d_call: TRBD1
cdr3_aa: CASSWDSRQPQHF
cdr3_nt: TGTGCCAGTAGTTGGGACAGTCGTCAGCCCCAGCATTTT

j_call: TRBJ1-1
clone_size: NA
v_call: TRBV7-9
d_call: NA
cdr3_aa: CASTLGGDGAAFF
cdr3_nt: TGTGCTAGCACCCTAGGGGGAGACGGGGCTGCTTTCTTT

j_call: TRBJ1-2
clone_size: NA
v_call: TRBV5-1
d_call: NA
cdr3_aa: CASSLGQRTPYGYTF
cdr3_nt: TGCGCCAGCAGCTTGGGCCAACGGACACCGTATGGCTACACCTTC

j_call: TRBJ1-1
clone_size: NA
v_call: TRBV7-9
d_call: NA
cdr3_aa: CASSLSTENTEAFF
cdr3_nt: TGTGCCAGCAGCTTAAGCACAGAAAACACTGAAGCTTTCTTT

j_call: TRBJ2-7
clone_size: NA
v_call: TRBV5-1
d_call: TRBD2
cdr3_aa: CASSLVIAGGTYEQYF
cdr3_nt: TGCGCCAGCAGCTTGGTCATAGCGGGGGGGACCTACGAGCAGTACTTC

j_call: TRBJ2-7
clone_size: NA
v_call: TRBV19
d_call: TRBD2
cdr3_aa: CASSIVPSGGTYEQYF
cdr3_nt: TGTGCCAGTAGTATAGTTCCTAGCGGAGGAACCTACGAGCAGTACTTC

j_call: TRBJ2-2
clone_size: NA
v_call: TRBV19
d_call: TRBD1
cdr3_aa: CASRGRGLSNTGELFF
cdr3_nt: TGTGCCAGTAGAGGCAGGGGGCTTTCGAACACCGGGGAGCTGTTTTTT

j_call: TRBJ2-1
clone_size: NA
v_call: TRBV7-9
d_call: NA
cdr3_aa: CASSLQGNSYNEQFF
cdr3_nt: TGTGCCAGCAGCTTACAGGGAAACTCCTACAATGAGCAGTTCTTC

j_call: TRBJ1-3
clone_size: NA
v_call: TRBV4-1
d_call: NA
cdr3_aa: CASSQETTVSGNTIYF
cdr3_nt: TGCGCCAGCAGCCAAGAGACGACAGTCTCTGGAAACACCATATATTTT

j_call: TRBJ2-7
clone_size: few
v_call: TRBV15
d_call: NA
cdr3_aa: CATSRDLVNEQYF
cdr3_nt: TGTGCCACCAGCAGAGATCTAGTTAACGAGCAGTACTTC

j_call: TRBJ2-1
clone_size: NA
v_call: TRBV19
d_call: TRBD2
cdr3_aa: CASSISPGLAGVEQFF
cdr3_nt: TGTGCCAGTAGTATCTCGCCGGGACTAGCGGGAGTTGAGCAGTTCTTC

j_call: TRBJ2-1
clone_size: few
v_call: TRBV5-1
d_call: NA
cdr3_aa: CASSLGQHNEQFF
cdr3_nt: TGCGCCAGCAGCTTGGGACAGCACAATGAGCAGTTCTTC

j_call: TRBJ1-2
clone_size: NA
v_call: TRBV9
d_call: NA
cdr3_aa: CASSVAAQNYGYTF
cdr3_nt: TGTGCCAGCAGCGTAGCGGCACAGAACTATGGCTACACCTTC

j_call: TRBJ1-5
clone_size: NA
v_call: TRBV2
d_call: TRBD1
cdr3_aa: CASSEGFEGASNQPQHF
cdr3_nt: TGTGCCAGCAGTGAAGGGTTTGAGGGGGCTAGCAATCAGCCCCAGCATTTT

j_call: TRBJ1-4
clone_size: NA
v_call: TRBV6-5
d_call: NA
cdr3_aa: CASSFTTAATNEKLFF
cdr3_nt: TGTGCCAGCAGTTTCACCACAGCTGCAACTAATGAAAAACTGTTTTTT

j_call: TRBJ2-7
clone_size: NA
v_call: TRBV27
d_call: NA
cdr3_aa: CASSPSRGSYEQYF
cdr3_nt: TGTGCCAGCAGTCCATCTAGGGGCTCCTACGAGCAGTACTTC

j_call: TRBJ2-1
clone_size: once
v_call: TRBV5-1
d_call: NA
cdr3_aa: CASSLTPGRYNEQFF
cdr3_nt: TGCGCCAGCAGCTTGACGCCAGGGCGCTACAATGAGCAGTTCTTC

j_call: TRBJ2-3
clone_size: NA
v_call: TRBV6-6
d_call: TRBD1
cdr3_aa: CAGGRGPGTDTQYF
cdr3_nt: TGTGCCGGCGGAAGGGGGCCGGGCACAGATACGCAGTATTTT

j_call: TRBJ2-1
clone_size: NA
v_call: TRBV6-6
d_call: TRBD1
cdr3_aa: CASSYSNWDRGEQFF
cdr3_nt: TGTGCCAGCAGTTACTCGAATTGGGACAGAGGTGAGCAGTTCTTC